This T cell receptor beta chain is from a study of cytomegalovirus exposure and HLA in healthy donors (dated by TCRdb to 2016 to 2017). Regarding the research as a whole: According to a later analysis, one platform produced both the roughly 120 validation repertoires and the 700 or so repertoires of the first cohort. High-throughput TCR immunosequencing, statistical association of individual TCRs with disease status, and machine learning were combined to predict cytomegalovirus infection status. In addition to the first cohort of hundreds of subjects, a separate validation cohort of 130 or so different subjects was used. The aim of the study was to test whether cataloging public T cell receptors could identify signatures of past pathogen exposure.

Library construction relied on the immunoSEQ multiplex PCR assay. In the paper's pipeline: A statistical classification framework was built for diagnosing cytomegalovirus status from the catalog of TCR beta chain sequences. In its TCRdb copy, this immuneACCESS table keeps in-frame sequences only and misses some clones. Where compared with another copy, unresolved V genes explain less than half of these, and the others have no known cause. V, J and clone size were drawn from that table, and D and trimming were deduced from the DNA. Recorded for this sample are 100,000 to 150,000 clones; roughly 89% of them occurred a single time. Of the sample, 0.95% to 1.3% falls within the top ten clones. This clone has a single count. Its antigen is currently not known. There are no base qualities to consult, and no much larger clone falls within one base. The donors were included in the validation cohort of some 110 subjects, a group kept apart from the approximately 700-subject first cohort.

Paper-wide results and their limitations: The study gave a list of some 150 TCR beta chains associated with cytomegalovirus. The classifier was reported to diagnose cytomegalovirus status with high specificity and sensitivity in both the original cohort and the validation cohort. The authors suggested that the approach could potentially be extended to other disease states and immunological phenotypes. Most TCR sequences were seen in very few donors, while some public TCRs were found in many individuals. Of the cluster scores, 90% to 95% were above 0 in a later analysis, which found that TCRs clustered in the first cohort also tended to co-occur in the 120 validation repertoires. All 120 or so repertoires were used to score co-occurrence in the validation cohort in a later analysis, because that analysis had no HLA typing for the cohort. A few of the identified cytomegalovirus-associated TCR beta chains were confirmed in vitro to be specific for cytomegalovirus antigens.

The germline V and J ends show losses of 5 bases and 0 bases respectively, and no gene match explains 10 bases of the junction. CDR1 and CDR2 (SGDLS, YYNGEE) derive from the germline V gene. Its CDR3 holds 18 amino acids, cysteine through phenylalanine. Here the CDR3 DNA is all that survives: 54 bases in frame from base 1. This receptor was identified in a woman under 30 in good health and CMV-seronegative. Sequencing used PBMCs. The rearrangement combines TRBV9 with TRBJ2-2, with 10 junctional bases fitting TRBD1. The nucleotides read TGTGCCAGCAGTACGACAGGGGGCCGGAAACCGAACACCGGGGAGCTGTTTTTT. It specifies CASSTTGGRKPNTGELFF.